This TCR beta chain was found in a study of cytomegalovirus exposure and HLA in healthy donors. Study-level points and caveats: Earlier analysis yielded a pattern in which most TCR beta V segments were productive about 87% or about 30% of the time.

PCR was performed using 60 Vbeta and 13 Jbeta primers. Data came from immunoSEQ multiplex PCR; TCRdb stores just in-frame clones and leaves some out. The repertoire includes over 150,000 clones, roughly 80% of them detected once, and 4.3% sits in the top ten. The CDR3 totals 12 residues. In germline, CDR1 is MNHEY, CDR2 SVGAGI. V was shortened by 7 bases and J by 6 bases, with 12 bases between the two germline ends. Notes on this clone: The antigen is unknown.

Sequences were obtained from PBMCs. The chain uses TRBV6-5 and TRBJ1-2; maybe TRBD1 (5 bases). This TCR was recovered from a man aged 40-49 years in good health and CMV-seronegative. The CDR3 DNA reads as TGTGCCAGCATTGGGGCAGAGGATGGCTACACCTTC. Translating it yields CASIGAEDGYTF.